A selection of T cell receptor beta chains follows, all from one sample in a study of OX40 agonist ivuxolimab in advanced cancers. Profiled with immunoSEQ multiplex PCR; TCRdb holds only in-frame clones, not every one. The profile shows around 40,000 clones, over 80% of them singletons. Sequenced here: CD4+ or CD8+ T cells sorted from blood, sampled in a trial of the OX40 agonist ivuxolimab. These receptors all stem from an adult with an advanced solid tumor such as melanoma, head and neck, liver or kidney cancer. The conserved cysteine and the conserved F or W are not part of the CDR3 here. Not every row has a clone size; where given, it reads once, few, many or a size class.

V: TRBV5-1
length: 12
size: .
CDR3: ASNPAGYTDTQY

V: TRBV9
length: 12
size: .
CDR3: ASTPGTARETQY

V: TRBV6-5
length: 12
size: .
CDR3: ASSSGITGNTIY

V: TRBV30
length: 10
size: few
CDR3: AWSVRGLEAF

V: TRBV7-2
length: 13
size: .
CDR3: ASAISGHSNQPQH

V: TRBV18
length: 11
size: .
CDR3: ASSLAGKHEQY

V: TRBV7-9
length: 10
size: few
CDR3: ASSYESWETF

V: TRBV30
length: 10
size: few
CDR3: AWSVSGYGYT

V: TRBV28
length: 14
size: once
CDR3: ASSSQDKGTRYGYT

V: TRBV18
length: 12
size: few
CDR3: ASSLLRDTGELF

V: TRBV5-4
length: 14
size: .
CDR3: ASSQEKAIRQSEAF

V: TRBV27
length: 13
size: .
CDR3: ASVTRGGGGGTQY

V: TRBV6-5
length: 9
size: .
CDR3: ASSYGETQY

V: TRBV2
length: 11
size: few
CDR3: ASSRQGQETQY

V: TRBV14
length: 13
size: few
CDR3: ASSRYRRGSYEQY

V: TRBV5-1
length: 13
size: .
CDR3: ASSLVLGARNEQY

V: TRBV5-4
length: 11
size: .
CDR3: ASSRDPGSEAF

V: TRBV5-1
length: 11
size: .
CDR3: ASSPQKNTEAF

V: TRBV4-3
length: 11
size: .
CDR3: ASSQVQGTEAF

V: TRBV13
length: 11
size: .
CDR3: ASSRGDAYGYT

V: TRBV2
length: 12
size: .
CDR3: ASRPQGPGNTIY

V: TRBV7-3
length: 11
size: .
CDR3: ASSSTRGREQF

V: TRBV25-1
length: 13
size: .
CDR3: ASSGDSLVTDTQY

V: TRBV5-1
length: 10
size: .
CDR3: ASSLEGLKLF

V: TRBV9
length: 13
size: .
CDR3: ASSVSGTADYGYT

V: TRBV18
length: 12
size: .
CDR3: ASSLEGAGGVEF

V: TRBV11-1
length: 11
size: .
CDR3: ASSLAGVYEQY

V: TRBV9
length: 13
size: .
CDR3: ASTPTAANTGELF

V: TRBV4-3
length: 14
size: few
CDR3: ASSQARDRGRNGYT

V: TRBV11-2
length: 13
size: once
CDR3: ASSLDLGTGGREF

V: TRBV28
length: 12
size: .
CDR3: ASSSGGDRYTQY

V: TRBV6-6
length: 13
size: .
CDR3: ASSRGTALNEKLF

V: TRBV7-9
length: 16
size: .
CDR3: ASSLRPRGQGAPETQY

V: TRBV5-6
length: 11
size: .
CDR3: ASSPTDGLGYT

V: TRBV20-1
length: 9
size: few
CDR3: SAPTGFEAF

V: TRBV28
length: 10
size: .
CDR3: ASSLTDYEQY

V: TRBV15
length: 13
size: .
CDR3: ATSSGLTSQETQY

V: TRBV14
length: 11
size: .
CDR3: ASSPHSGNTIY

V: TRBV6-1
length: 13
size: .
CDR3: ASSERDRGRGKLF

V: TRBV5-1
length: 14
size: once
CDR3: ASSEGLLGSLDTQY

V: TRBV2
length: 11
size: .
CDR3: ASRWGGGYEQY

V: TRBV4-1
length: 14
size: once
CDR3: ASSQTSTKTSYEQY

V: TRBV7-3
length: 15
size: few
CDR3: ASSLGLGGFGTDTQY

V: TRBV19
length: 10
size: .
CDR3: ASSTLDYGYT

V: TRBV25-1
length: 13
size: .
CDR3: ASSTATGRNSPLH

V: TRBV19
length: 13
size: .
CDR3: ASRRDRESLDGYT

V: TRBV7-9
length: 14
size: .
CDR3: ASSLSGTGIQETQY

V: TRBV28
length: 13
size: .
CDR3: ASSPSGTGPYEQY

V: TRBV19
length: 12
size: .
CDR3: ATSWGSGANVLT

V: TRBV5-5
length: 12
size: .
CDR3: ASSPGGSNYGYT

V: TRBV6-5
length: 12
size: .
CDR3: ASSEWVTNQPQH

V: TRBV6-4
length: 13
size: .
CDR3: ASRPRGTGANVLT

V: TRBV7-8
length: 15
size: few
CDR3: ASSLSSRTGFAQPQH

V: TRBV5-1
length: 12
size: .
CDR3: ASSLRQGETGQF

V: TRBV7-6
length: 14
size: .
CDR3: ASSLGGGGPGDEQF

V: TRBV15
length: 15
size: .
CDR3: ATSPSGRALNTDTQY

V: TRBV19
length: 13
size: .
CDR3: ASSIFGQPGDIQY